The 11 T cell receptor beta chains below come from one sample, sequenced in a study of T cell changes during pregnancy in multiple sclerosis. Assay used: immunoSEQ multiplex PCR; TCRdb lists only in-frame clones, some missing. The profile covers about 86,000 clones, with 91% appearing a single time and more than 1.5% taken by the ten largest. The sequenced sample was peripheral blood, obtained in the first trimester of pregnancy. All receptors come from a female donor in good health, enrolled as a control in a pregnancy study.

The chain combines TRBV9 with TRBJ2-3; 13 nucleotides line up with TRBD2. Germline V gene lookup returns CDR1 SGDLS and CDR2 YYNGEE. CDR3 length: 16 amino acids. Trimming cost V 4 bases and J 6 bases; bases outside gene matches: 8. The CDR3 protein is CASSPRTSGGADTQYF. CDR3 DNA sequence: TGTGCCAGCAGCCCTCGGACTAGCGGGGGAGCGGATACGCAGTATTTT.

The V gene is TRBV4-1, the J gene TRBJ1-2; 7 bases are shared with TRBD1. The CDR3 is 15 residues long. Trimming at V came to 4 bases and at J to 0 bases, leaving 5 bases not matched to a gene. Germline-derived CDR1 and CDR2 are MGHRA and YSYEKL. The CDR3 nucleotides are TGCGCCAGCAGCCCAGGGACAGTTGCTAACTATGGCTACACCTTC. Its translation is CASSPGTVANYGYTF.

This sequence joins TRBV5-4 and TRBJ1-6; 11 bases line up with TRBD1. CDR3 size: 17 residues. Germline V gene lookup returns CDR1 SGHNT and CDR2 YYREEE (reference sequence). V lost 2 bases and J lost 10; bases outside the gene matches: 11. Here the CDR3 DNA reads TGTGCCAGCAGCTTAGGTTCGGGACAGGGGGGATACTCACCCCTCCACTTT. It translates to CASSLGSGQGGYSPLHF. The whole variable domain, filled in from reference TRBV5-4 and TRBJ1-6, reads ETGVTQSPTHLIKTRGQQVTLRCSSQSGHNTVSWYQQALGQGPQFIFQYYREEENGRGNFPPRFSGLQFPNYSSELNVNALELDDSALYLCASSLGSGQGGYSPLHFGNGTRLTVT.

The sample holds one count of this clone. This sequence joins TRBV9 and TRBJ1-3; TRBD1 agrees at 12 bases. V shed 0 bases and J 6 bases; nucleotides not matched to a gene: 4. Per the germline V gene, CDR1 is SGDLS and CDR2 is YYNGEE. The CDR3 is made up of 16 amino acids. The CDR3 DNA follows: TGTGCCAGCAGCGTAGCAGGGACAGGGGGCCCAAACACCATATATTTT. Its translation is CASSVAGTGGPNTIYF.

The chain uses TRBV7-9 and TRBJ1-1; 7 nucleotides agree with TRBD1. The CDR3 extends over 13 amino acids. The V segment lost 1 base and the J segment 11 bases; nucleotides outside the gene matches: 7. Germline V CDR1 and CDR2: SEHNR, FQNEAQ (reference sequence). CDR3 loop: CASSLGDSLGAFF. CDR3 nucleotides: TGTGCCAGCAGCTTAGGGGACAGCCTTGGGGCTTTCTTT.

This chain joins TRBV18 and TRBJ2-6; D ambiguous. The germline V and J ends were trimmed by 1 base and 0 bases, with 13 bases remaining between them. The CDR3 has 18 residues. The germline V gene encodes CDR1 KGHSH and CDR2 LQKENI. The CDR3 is CASSPLKMTGSGANVLTF. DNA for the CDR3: TGTGCCAGCTCACCACTGAAAATGACTGGCTCTGGGGCCAACGTCCTGACTTTC.

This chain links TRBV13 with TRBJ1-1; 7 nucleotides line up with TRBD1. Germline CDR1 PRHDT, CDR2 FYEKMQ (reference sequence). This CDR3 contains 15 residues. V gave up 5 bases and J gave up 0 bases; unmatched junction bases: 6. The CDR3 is CASSPGQELNTEAFF. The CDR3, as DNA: TGTGCCAGCAGCCCCGGACAGGAGCTGAACACTGAAGCTTTCTTT.

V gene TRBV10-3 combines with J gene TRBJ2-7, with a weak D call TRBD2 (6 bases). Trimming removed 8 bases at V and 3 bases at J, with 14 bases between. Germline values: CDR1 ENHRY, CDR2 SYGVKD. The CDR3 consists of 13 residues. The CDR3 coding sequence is TGTGCCATCCGGGACGGGGGATTCTACGAGCAGTACTTC. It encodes CAIRDGGFYEQYF.

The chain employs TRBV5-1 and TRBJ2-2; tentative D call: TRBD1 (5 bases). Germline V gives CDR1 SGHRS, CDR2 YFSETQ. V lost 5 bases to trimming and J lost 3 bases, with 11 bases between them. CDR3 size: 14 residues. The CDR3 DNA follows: TGCGCCAGCAGGGGCAGGGTTGACACCGGGGAGCTGTTTTTT. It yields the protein CASRGRVDTGELFF.

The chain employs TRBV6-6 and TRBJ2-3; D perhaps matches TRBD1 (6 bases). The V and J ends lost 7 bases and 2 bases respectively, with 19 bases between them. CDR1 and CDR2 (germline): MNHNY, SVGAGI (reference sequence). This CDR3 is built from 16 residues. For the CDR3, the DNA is TGTGCCAGCACCTTAGGGTGGACAGAGCACACAGATACGCAGTATTTT. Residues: CASTLGWTEHTDTQYF.

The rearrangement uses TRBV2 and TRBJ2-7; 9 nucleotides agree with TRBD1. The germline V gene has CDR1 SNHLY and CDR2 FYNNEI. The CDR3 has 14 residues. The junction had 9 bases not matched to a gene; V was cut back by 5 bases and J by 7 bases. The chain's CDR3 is CASSPGTGKGEQYF. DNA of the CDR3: TGTGCCAGCAGTCCCGGGACAGGGAAAGGGGAGCAGTACTTC. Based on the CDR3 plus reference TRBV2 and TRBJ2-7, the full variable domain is EPEVTQTPSHQVTQMGQEVILRCVPISNHLYFYWYRQILGQKVEFLVSFYNNEISEKSEIFDDQFSVERPDGSNFTLKIRSTKLEDSAMYFCASSPGTGKGEQYFGPGTRLTVT.